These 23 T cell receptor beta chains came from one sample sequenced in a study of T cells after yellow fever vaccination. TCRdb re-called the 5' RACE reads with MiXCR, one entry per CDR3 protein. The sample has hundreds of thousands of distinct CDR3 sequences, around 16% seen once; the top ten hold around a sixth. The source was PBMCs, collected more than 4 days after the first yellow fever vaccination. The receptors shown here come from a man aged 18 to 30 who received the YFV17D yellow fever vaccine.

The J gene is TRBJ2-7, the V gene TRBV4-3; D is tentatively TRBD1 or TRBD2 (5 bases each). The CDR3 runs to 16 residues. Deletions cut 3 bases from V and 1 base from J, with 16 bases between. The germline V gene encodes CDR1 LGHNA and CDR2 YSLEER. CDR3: CASSQIRGVGSYEQYF. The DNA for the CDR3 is TGCGCCAGCAGCCAGATAAGAGGGGTGGGGTCCTACGAGCAGTACTTC.

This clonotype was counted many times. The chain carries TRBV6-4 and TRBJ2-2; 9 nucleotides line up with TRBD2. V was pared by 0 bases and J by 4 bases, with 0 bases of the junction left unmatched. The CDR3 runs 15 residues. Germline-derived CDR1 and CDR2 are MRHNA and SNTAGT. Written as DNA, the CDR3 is TGTGCCAGCAGTGACTCTAGCGGGGGCACCGGGGAGCTGTTTTTT. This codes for CASSDSSGGTGELFF.

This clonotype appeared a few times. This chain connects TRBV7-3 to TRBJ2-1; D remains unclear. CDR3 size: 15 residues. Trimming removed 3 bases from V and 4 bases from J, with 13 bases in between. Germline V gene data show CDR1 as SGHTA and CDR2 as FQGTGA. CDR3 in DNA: TGTGCCAGCAGCTTCCCTTTTGTCCAGTACAATGAGCAGTTCTTC. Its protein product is CASSFPFVQYNEQFF.

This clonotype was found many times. CDR3 sequence reads: CAIRDREGSPLHF. Here the CDR3 DNA reads TGTGCCATCCGGGACAGGGAGGGTTCACCCCTCCACTTT. V gene TRBV10-3 combines with J gene TRBJ1-6; 9 nucleotides line up with TRBD1. This CDR3 spans 13 amino acids. Germline loops: CDR1 ENHRY, CDR2 SYGVKD. Trimming took 8 bases from V and 9 from J; bases not matched to a gene: 5.

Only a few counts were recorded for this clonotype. The CDR3 here is CASSLFGTGVETQYF. Here the CDR3 DNA reads TGTGCCAGCAGCTTATTCGGAACAGGGGTCGAGACCCAGTACTTC. V is TRBV7-3 and J is TRBJ2-5; the match to TRBD1 covers 7 bases. The CDR3 is 15 residues long. The ends lost 2 bases at V and 5 bases at J; junction bases unmatched: 8. Looked up from germline, CDR1 is SGHTA and CDR2 is FQGTGA. Full variable domain (rest looked up from reference TRBV7-3 and TRBJ2-5): GAGVSQTPSNKVTEKGKYVELRCDPISGHTALYWYRQSLGQGPEFLIYFQGTGAADDSGLPNDRFFAVRPEGSVSTLKIQRTERGDSAVYLCASSLFGTGVETQYFGPGTRLLVL.

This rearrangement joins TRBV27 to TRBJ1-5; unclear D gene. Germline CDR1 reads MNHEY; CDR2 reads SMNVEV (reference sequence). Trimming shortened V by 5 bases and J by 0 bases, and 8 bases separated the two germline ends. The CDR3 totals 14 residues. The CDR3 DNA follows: TGTGCCAGCAGTGTGACCCATAGCAATCAGCCCCAGCATTTT. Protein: CASSVTHSNQPQHF.

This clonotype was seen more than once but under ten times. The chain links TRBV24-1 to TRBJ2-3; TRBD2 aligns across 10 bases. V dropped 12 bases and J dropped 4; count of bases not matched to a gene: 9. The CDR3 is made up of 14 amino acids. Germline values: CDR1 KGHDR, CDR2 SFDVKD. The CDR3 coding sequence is TGTGCCGCCCAAGCGGGGGGGCGTCCAGATACGCAGTATTTT. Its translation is CAAQAGGRPDTQYF.

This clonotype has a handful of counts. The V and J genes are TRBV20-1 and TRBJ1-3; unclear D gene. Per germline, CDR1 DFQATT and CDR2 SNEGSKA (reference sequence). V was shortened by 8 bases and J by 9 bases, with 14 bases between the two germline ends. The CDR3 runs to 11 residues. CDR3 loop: CSTARLGTIYF. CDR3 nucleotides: TGCAGTACTGCCAGACTCGGCACCATATATTTT.

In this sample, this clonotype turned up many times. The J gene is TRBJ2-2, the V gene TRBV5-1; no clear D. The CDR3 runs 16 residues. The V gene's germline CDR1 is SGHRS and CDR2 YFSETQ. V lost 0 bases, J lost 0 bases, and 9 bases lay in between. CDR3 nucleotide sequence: TGCGCCAGCAGCTTGGTCGTCGGTTCGAACACCGGGGAGCTGTTTTTT. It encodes CASSLVVGSNTGELFF.

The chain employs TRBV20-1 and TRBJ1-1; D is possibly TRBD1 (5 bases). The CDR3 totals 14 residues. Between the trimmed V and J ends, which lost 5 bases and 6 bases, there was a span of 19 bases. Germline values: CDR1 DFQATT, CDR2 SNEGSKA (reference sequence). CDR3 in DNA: TGCAGTGCTTCCCCGGGGGGTCGGTTTTCTGAAGCTTTCTTT. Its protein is CSASPGGRFSEAFF.

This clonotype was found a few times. CDR3 sequence: CASSIGQGDEQYV. The CDR3 nucleotides read TGTGCCAGCAGTATCGGACAGGGGGACGAGCAGTACGTC. The chain uses TRBV12-3 or TRBV12-4 and TRBJ2-7, with 10 bases lining up with TRBD1. The CDR3 totals 13 residues. After removal of 5 bases from V and 5 bases from J, the junction contained 3 bases not matched to a gene.

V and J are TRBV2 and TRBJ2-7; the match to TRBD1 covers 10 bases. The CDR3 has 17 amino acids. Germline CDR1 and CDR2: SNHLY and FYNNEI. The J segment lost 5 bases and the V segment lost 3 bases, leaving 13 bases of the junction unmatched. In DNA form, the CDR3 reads TGTGCCAGCAGTGATTTACCCGACAGGGGGCGCCGGGACGAGCAGTACTTC. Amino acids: CASSDLPDRGRRDEQYF.

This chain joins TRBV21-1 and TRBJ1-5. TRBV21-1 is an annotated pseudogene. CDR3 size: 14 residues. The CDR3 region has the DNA TGTGCCAGCAGAAGGGTGGGTAGCAATCAGCCCCAGCATTTT. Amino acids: CASRRVGSNQPQHF.

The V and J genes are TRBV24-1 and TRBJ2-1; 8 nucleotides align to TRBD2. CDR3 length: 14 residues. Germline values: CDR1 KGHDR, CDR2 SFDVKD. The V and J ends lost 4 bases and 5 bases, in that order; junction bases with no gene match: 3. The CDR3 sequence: CATSEGLANNEQFF. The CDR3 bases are TGTGCCACCAGTGAAGGACTAGCTAACAATGAGCAGTTCTTC.

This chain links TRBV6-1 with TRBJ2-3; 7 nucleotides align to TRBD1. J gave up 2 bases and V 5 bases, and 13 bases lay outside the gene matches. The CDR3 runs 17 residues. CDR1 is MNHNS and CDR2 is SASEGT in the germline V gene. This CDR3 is CASSLIPGTANTDTQYF. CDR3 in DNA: TGTGCCAGCAGTCTAATCCCCGGGACAGCCAACACAGATACGCAGTATTTT.

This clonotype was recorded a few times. In DNA, the CDR3 is TGTGCCAGCAGCTTATACCAGAATGAAAAACTGTTTTTT. The encoded protein is CASSLYQNEKLFF. The chain links TRBV7-7 to TRBJ1-4, with D uncertain. From germline, CDR1 is SSHAT and CDR2 FNYEAQ (reference sequence). V shed 2 bases and J shed 5 bases, with 6 bases lying between them. This CDR3 spans 13 amino acids.

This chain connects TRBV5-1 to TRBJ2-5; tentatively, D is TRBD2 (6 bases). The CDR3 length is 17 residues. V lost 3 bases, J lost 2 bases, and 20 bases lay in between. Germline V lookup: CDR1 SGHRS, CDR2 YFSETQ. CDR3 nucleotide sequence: TGCGCCAGCAGCTCCAGGCCCTCTGGCGGGGAGCAAGAGACCCAGTACTTC. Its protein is CASSSRPSGGEQETQYF. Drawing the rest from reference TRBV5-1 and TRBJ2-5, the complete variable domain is KAGVTQTPRYLIKTRGQQVTLSCSPISGHRSVSWYQQTPGQGLQFLFEYFSETQRNKGNFPGRFSGRQFSNSRSEMNVSTLELGDSALYLCASSSRPSGGEQETQYFGPGTRLLVL.

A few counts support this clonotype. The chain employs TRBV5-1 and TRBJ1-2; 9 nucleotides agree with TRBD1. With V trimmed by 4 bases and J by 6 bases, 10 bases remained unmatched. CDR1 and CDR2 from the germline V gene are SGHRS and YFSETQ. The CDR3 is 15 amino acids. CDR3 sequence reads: CASSLRDRAIDGYTF. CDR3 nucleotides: TGCGCCAGCAGCCTCCGGGACAGGGCGATTGATGGCTACACCTTC.

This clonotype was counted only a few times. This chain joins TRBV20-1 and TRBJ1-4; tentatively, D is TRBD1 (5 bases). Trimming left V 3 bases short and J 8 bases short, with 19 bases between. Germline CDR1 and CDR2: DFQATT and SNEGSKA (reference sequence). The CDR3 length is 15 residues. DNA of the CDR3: TGCAGTGCTAGCAAAGGCCAAGGGGCCGGAGAAAAACTGTTTTTT. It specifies CSASKGQGAGEKLFF.

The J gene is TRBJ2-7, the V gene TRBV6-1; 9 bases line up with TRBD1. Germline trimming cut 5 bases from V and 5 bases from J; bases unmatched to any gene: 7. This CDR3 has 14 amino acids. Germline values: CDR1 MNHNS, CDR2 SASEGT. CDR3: CASSTGGRGDEQYV. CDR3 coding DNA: TGTGCCAGCAGTACAGGGGGCAGGGGTGACGAGCAGTACGTC.

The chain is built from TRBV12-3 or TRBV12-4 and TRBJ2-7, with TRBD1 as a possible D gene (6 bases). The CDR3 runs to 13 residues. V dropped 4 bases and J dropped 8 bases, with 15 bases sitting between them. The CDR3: CASSSLGQGKQYF. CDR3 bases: TGTGCCAGCAGTTCCCTCGGGCAGGGGAAGCAGTACTTC.

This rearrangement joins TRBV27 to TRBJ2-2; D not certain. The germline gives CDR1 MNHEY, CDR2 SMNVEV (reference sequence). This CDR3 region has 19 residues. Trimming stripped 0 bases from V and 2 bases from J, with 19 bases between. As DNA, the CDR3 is TGTGCCAGCAGTTTATCAGTCATCCCGACACCCACTAACACCGGGGAGCTGTTTTTT. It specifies CASSLSVIPTPTNTGELFF.

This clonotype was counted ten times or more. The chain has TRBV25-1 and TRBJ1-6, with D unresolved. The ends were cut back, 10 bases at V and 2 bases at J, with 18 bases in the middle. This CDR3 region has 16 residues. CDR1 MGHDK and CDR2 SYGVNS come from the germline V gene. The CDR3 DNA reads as TGTGCCACCCAAGACTCATCCTCTGCCTATAATTCACCCCTCCACTTT. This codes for CATQDSSSAYNSPLHF. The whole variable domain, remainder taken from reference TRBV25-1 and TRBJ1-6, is EADIYQTPRYLVIGTGKKITLECSQTMGHDKMYWYQQDPGMELHLIHYSYGVNSTEKGDLSSESTVSRIRTEHFPLTLESARPSHTSQYLCATQDSSSAYNSPLHFGNGTRLTVT.